The present TCR beta chain was sequenced within a study of blood T cells in healthy people across ages. Overall study results and limits: Unknown donor CMV status possibly confounded expanded clonotype changes.

Remarks on this clonotype: Its specificity is unknown.

It was with a sample-barcoded 5' primer and a J-beta primer mix that a second PCR of roughly 7 to 12 cycles was run. TCRdb itself ran the 5' RACE reads through MiXCR, one entry per CDR3 protein. Among 750,000 to 950,000 distinct CDR3 sequences listed, roughly 25% were seen once. This same sample was also taken into another study, of T cells of mothers and their children.

This TCR came from a boy younger than 18 in good health. The sequencing sample was made of blood.

The DNA of the CDR3 is TGTGCCATCAGCAGACAGGGAGGAGAGACCCAGTACTTC. Translation: CAISRQGGETQYF. The chain couples TRBV10-3 to TRBJ2-5; tentative D call: TRBD1 (7 bases). CDR3 size: 13 residues. Trimming took 6 bases from V and 4 from J, leaving 12 bases between them. CDR1 is ENHRY, CDR2 SYGVKD, per germline.